Each of the 6 T cell receptor beta chains below was sequenced from the same sample in a study of OX40 agonist ivuxolimab in advanced cancers. Produced via immunoSEQ multiplex PCR; TCRdb's table is partial and in-frame only. The table lists 55,000 to 70,000 clones, about 84% of them singletons. The sample here was CD4+ or CD8+ T cells sorted from blood, taken in a trial of the OX40 agonist ivuxolimab. These receptors originate from an adult with an advanced solid tumor such as melanoma, head and neck, liver or kidney cancer.

The chain carries TRBV6-5 and TRBJ1-2, with no clear D. V was shortened by 2 bases and J by 8 bases, with 15 bases between the two germline ends. In germline, CDR1 is MNHEY, CDR2 SVGAGI. The length of the CDR3 is 14 residues. The CDR3 sequence: CASSYLRFESGYTF. The CDR3 DNA reads TGTGCCAGCAGTTACCTCCGTTTCGAATCGGGCTACACCTTC.

J is TRBJ1-1 and V is TRBV10-3; the D gene is possibly TRBD1 (5 bases). Germline lookup yields CDR1 ENHRY and CDR2 SYGVKD. V lost 2 bases and J 5 bases, leaving 15 bases between the germline ends. This CDR3 has 15 amino acids. CDR3 protein: CAISEQGGKGTEAFF. In nucleotides, the CDR3 is TGTGCCATCAGTGAGCAGGGAGGGAAGGGAACTGAAGCTTTCTTT.

The chain recombines TRBV10-3 with TRBJ1-1; unclear D gene. Germline V gene data show CDR1 as ENHRY and CDR2 as SYGVKD. With 0 bases removed from V and 3 bases from J, the gap between germline ends came to 17 bases. This CDR3 is 17 amino acids long. The CDR3 loop is CAISESLVHGEDTEAFF. The CDR3 region has the DNA TGTGCCATCAGTGAGTCGCTGGTCCATGGGGAGGACACTGAAGCTTTCTTT.

CDR3 DNA: TGTGCCAGCACGCCGGGACTAGCGGGAGTTGGGGGAAATACGCAGTATTTT. It codes for CASTPGLAGVGGNTQYF. The chain couples TRBV4-2 to TRBJ2-3; 14 bases align to TRBD2. The V gene end was trimmed by 7 bases and the J gene end by 7 bases; junction bases not matched to a gene: 13. The V gene's germline CDR1 is LGHNA and CDR2 YNFKEQ. CDR3 length equals 17 residues.

V gene TRBV7-8 combines with J gene TRBJ1-2; TRBD1 matches 10 bases. The ends lost 5 bases at V and 4 bases at J; junction bases unmatched: 7. The germline V gene has CDR1 SGHVS and CDR2 FQNEAQ. The CDR3 has 15 amino acids. This chain's CDR3 is CASSTRTGGGYGYTF. CDR3 in DNA: TGTGCCAGCAGCACTCGGACAGGGGGTGGCTATGGCTACACCTTC.

The DNA of the CDR3 is TGTGCCAGCAGCTTTGACGCGGGCGGCTACACCTTC. It specifies CASSFDAGGYTF. The chain couples TRBV5-6 to TRBJ1-2; D not resolved. The germline V gene has CDR1 SGHDT and CDR2 YYEEEE. With 2 bases removed from V and 8 bases from J, the gap between germline ends came to 10 bases. There are 12 residues in the CDR3. Based on the CDR3 plus reference TRBV5-6 and TRBJ1-2, the full variable domain is DAGVTQSPTHLIKTRGQQVTLRCSPKSGHDTVSWYQQALGQGPQFIFQYYEEEERQRGNFPDRFSGHQFPNYSSELNVNALLLGDSALYLCASSFDAGGYTFGSGTRLTVV.